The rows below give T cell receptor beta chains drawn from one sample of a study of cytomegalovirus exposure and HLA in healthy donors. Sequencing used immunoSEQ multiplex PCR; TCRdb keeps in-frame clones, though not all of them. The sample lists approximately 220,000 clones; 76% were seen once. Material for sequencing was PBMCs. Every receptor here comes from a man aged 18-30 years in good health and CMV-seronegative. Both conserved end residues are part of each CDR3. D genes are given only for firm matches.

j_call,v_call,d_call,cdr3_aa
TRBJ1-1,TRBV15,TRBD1,CATRDRFTGAFF
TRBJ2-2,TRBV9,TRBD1,CASSKGQHTGELFF
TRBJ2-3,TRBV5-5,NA,CASSFLVSPLPDTQYF
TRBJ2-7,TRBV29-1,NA,CSVARGNEQYF
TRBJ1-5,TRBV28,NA,CASRSPTGNQPQHF
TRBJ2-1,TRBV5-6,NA,CASSLGRLEAYNEQFF
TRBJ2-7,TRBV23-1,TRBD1,CASSQSRDRVCYEQYF
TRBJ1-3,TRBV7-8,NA,CASSLVSGTFSGNTIYF
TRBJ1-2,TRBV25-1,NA,CASSGTGSNGYTF
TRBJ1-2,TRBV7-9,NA,CASSLVDSTNYGYTF
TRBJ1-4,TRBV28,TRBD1,CASSLTGTANEKLFF
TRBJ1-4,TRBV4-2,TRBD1,CASSAGGSREKLFF
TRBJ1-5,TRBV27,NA,CASSLRPGNQPQHF
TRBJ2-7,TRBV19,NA,CASSKASSYEQYF
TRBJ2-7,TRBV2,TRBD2,CASGRAGVYEQYF
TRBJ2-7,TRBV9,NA,CASSVLGGPYEQYF
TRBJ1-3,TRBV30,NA,CAWSASSSGNTIYF
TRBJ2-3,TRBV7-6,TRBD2,CASSNNPRLAGNTDTRYF
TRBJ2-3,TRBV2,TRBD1,CASRQGTDTQYF
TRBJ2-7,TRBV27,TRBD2,CASSLFGGSDEQYF
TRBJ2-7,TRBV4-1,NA,CASSQVAGTYEQYF
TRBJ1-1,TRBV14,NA,CASSQDRGVVRHTEAFF
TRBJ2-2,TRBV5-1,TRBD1,CASSLLDRGRSNTGELFF
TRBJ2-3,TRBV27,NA,CASRSIQGWGTDTQYF
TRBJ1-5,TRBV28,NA,CASSGHQPQHF
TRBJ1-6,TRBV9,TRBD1,CASSPGQGGSPLHF
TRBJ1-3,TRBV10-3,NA,CAISEWSGTYSGNTIYF
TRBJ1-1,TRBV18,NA,CASSPGPNTEAFF
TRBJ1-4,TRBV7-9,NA,CASSFGRGERSEKLFF
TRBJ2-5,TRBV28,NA,CASMARWQETQYF
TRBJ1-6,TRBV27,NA,CASSYGWRAYNSPLHF
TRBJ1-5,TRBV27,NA,CASTQGVNQPQHF
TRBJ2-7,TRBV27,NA,CASSFTPTYEQYF
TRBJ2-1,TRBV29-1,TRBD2,CSVWKREGSYNEQFF
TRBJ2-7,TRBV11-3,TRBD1,CASSLGGQGIYEQYF
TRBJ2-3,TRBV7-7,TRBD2,CASSLVAGGSTDTQYF
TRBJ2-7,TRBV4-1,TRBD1,CASSKGTGENYEQYF
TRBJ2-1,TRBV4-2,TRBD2,CASSARLAGGDEQFF
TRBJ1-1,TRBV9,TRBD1,CASRGQGRTFF
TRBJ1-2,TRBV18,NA,CASSPQGSGDGYTF
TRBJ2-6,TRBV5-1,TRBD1,CASGQGTPGANVLTF
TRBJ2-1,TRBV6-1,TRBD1,CASSEAGGRLSYNEQFF
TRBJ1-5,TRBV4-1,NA,CASSQESLNQPQHF
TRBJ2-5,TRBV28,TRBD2,CASRPGIAGGEETQYF
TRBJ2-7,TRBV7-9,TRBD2,CASSLAPLAGGMAYEQYF
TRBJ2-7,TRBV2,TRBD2,CASGLAGAYEQYF
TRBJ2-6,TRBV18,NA,CASSPLPSSGANVLTF
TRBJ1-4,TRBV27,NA,CASSLWQGGNEKLFF
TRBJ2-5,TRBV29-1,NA,CSVEVAQETQYF
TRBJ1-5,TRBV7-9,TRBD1,CASSSTGGSNQPQHF
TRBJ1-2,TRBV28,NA,CASSLVGSPEGYTF